The clone carrying this T cell receptor (beta chain) was seen only a few times. Its antigen is still unknown. The data stem from a study of CD8+ T cells in alopecia areata. The overall study: Tofacitinib administration to treated patients was oral, at 5 to 10 mg twice daily. Tofacitinib continued for 6 to 18 months and was then withheld for 6 months.

Once RNA had been extracted, it was reverse transcribed into cDNA to act as the sequencing template. Assay: immunoSEQ multiplex PCR; the TCRdb copy retains only in-frame clones and omits some. This table holds hundreds of thousands of clones, approximately 65% found once. Treatment noted: oral pan-JAK inhibitor, 5-10 mg twice daily. Trimming removed 2 bases at V and 1 base at J, with 9 bases between. Germline-derived CDR1 and CDR2 are SGHRS and YFSETQ. CDR3 length equals 14 residues. General study results and limits: Because one nonresponder was included, the link of baseline CD8+ expansion to response is considered uncertain. Persistence during tofacitinib was seen for many expanded lesional clones in scalp and blood.

This sample comprised CD4+ T cells sorted from blood, obtained at approximately week 44, from a patient treated with tofacitinib. The chain couples TRBV5-1 to TRBJ2-5; D perhaps matches TRBD2 (5 bases). The sequence derives from a human donor with alopecia areata. The CDR3 spells CASSFLDFQETQYF. In DNA, the CDR3 is TGCGCCAGCAGCTTCCTGGACTTCCAAGAGACCCAGTACTTC.